This TCR beta chain was sequenced during a study of blood T cell repertoires in COVID-19. Background on the study: Material from acute and convalescent COVID-19 was sourced from the United States, Italy and Spain. Nucleic acid was either cDNA or gDNA, and it came from T cells, B-cell-depleted T cells, or PBMCs.

The CDR3 consists of 14 residues. V was pared by 2 bases and J by 1 base, with 8 bases between. Germline CDR1 reads MNHNY; CDR2 reads SVGAGI (reference sequence). Original processing methods: From reference gene primer amplification, estimates of nucleated cell counts were derived. The protocol was immunoSEQ multiplex PCR, while the TCRdb copy is restricted to in-frame clones and leaves out a portion. V and J calls and clone size follow that table, whereas D and trimming were derived from the DNA. The table has around 85,000 clones, about 82% seen once. The TCR comes from a man in his fifties with active COVID-19. Sequenced input: peripheral blood. The chain uses TRBV6-6 and TRBJ1-1; no definite D call. The CDR3 DNA follows: TGTGCCAGCAGTTACGAGAGTGCGAACACTGAAGCTTTCTTT. Its translation: CASSYESANTEAFF.